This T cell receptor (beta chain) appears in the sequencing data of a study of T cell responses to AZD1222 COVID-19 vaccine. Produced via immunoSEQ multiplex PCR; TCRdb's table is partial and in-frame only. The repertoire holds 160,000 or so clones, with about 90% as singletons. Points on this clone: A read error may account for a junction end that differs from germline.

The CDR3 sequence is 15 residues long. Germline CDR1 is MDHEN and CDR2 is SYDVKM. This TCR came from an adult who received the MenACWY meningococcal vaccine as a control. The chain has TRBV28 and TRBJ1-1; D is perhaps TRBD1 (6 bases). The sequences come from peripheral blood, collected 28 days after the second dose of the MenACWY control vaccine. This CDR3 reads CASRLWGAENTEAFF. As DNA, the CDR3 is TGTGCCAGCAGGTTATGGGGGGCGGAGAACACTGAAGCTTTCTTT.